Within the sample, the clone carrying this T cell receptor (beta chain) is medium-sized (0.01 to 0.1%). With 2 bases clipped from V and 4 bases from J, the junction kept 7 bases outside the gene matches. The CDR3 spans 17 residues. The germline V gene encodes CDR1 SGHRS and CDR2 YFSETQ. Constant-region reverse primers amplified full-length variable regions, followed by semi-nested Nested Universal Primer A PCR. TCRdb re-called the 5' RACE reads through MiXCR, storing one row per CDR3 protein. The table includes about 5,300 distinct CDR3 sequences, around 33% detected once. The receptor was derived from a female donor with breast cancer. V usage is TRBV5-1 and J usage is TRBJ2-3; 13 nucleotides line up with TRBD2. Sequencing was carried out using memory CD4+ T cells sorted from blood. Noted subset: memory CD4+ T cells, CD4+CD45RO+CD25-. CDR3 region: CASSFRTSGRVPDTQYF. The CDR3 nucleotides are TGCGCCAGCAGCTTCAGGACTAGCGGGAGAGTGCCAGATACGCAGTATTTT.